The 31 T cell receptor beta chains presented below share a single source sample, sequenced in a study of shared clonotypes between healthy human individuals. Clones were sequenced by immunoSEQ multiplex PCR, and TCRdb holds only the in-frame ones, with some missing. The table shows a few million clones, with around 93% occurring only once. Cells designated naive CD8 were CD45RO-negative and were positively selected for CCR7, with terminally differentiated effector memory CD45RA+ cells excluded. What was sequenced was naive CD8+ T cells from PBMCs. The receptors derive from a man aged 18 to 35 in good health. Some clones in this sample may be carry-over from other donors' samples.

The DNA for the CDR3 is TGTGCCCCCACGCGCGGGAGTCAGCCCCAGCATTTT. This sequence encodes CAPTRGSQPQHF. This chain connects TRBV21-1 to TRBJ1-5. TRBV21-1 is a pseudogene. This CDR3 has 12 amino acids.

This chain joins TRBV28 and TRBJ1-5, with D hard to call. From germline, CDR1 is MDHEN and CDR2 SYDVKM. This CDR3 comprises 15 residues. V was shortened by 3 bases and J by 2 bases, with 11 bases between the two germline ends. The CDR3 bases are TGTGCCAGCAGTTTCCACCTTACCGGCAATCAGCCCCAGCATTTT. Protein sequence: CASSFHLTGNQPQHF.

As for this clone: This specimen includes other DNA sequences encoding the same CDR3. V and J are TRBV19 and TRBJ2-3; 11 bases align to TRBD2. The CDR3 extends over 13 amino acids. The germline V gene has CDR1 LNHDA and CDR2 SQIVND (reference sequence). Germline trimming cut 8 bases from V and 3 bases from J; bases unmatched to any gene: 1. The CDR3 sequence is CASRTSGTDTQYF. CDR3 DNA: TGTGCCAGTCGGACTAGCGGGACAGATACGCAGTATTTT.

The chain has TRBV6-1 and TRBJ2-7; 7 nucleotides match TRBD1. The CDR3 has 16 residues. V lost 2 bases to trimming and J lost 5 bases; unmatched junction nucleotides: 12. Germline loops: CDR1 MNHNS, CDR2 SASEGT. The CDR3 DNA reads TGTGCCAGCAGTGAATGGGACGTTAAGGGGGCCCACGAGCAGTACTTC. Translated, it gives CASSEWDVKGAHEQYF.

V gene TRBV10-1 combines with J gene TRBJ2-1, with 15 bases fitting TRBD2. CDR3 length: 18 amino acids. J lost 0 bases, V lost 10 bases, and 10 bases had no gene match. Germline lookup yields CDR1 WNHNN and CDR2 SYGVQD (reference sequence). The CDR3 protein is CATQNGTSGRSSYNEQFF. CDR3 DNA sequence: TGCGCCACCCAAAACGGGACTAGCGGGAGGAGCTCCTACAATGAGCAGTTCTTC.

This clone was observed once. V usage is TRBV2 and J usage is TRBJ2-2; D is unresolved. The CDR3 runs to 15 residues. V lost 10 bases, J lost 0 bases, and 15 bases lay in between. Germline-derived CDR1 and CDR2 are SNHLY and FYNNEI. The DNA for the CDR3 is TGTGCCACGGCTCGAGAGGCTTCGAACACCGGGGAGCTGTTTTTT. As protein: CATAREASNTGELFF.

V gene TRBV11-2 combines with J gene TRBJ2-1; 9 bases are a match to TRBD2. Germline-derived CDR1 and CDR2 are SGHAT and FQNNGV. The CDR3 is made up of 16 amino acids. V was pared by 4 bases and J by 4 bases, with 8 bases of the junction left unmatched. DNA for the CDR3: TGTGCCAGCAGCTACACGGCAGCGGGAGGTTACAATGAGCAGTTCTTC. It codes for CASSYTAAGGYNEQFF.

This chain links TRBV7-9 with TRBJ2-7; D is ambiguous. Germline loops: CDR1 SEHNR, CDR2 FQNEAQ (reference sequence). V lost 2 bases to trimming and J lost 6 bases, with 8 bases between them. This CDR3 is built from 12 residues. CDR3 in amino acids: CASSLLVSEQYF. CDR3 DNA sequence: TGTGCCAGCAGCTTATTAGTTTCCGAGCAGTACTTC. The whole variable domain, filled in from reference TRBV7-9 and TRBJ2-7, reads DTGVSQNPRHKITKRGQNVTFRCDPISEHNRLYWYRQTLGQGPEFLTYFQNEAQLEKSRLLSDRFSAERPKGSFSTLEIQRTEQGDSAMYLCASSLLVSEQYFGPGTRLTVT.

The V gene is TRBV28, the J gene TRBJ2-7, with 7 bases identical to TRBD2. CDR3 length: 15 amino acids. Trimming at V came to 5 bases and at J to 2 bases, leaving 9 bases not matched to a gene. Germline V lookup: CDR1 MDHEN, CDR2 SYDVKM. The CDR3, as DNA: TGTGCCAGCAGTCCAGTAGCGACTAGCACCTACGAGCAGTACTTC. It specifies CASSPVATSTYEQYF. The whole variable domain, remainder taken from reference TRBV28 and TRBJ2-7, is DVKVTQSSRYLVKRTGEKVFLECVQDMDHENMFWYRQDPGLGLRLIYFSYDVKMKEKGDIPEGYSVSREKKERFSLILESASTNQTSMYLCASSPVATSTYEQYFGPGTRLTVT.

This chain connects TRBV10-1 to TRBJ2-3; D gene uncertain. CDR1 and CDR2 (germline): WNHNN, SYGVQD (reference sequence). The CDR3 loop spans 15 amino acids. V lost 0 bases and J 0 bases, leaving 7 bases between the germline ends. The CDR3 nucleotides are TGCGCCAGCAGTGAGTCGAGACCAAGCACAGATACGCAGTATTTT. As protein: CASSESRPSTDTQYF.

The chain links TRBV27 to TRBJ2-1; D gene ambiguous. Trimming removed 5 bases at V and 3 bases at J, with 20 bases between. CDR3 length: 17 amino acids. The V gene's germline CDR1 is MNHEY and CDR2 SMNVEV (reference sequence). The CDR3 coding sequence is TGTGCCAGCAGTCCTCGGCCTCAGGAACTGTTCTACAATGAGCAGTTCTTC. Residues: CASSPRPQELFYNEQFF.

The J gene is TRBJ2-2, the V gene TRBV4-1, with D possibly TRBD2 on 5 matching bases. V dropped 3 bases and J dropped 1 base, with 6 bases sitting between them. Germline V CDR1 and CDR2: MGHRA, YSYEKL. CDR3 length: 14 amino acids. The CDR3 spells CASSQDWNTGELFF. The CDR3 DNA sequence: TGCGCCAGCAGCCAGGACTGGAACACCGGGGAGCTGTTTTTT.

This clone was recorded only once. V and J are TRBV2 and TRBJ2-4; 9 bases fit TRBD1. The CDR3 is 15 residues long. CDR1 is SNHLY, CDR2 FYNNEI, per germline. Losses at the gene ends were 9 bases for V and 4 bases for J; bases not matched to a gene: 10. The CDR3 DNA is TGTGCCAGGGACCGGACAGGGGAAAGAAAAAACATTCAGTACTTC. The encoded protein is CARDRTGERKNIQYF.

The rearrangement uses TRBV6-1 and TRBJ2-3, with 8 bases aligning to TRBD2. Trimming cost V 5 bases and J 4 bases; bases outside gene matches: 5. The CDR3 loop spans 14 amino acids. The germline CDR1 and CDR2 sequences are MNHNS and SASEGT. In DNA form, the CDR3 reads TGTGCCAGCAGTCGGGGGGGAAGGGCAGATACGCAGTATTTT. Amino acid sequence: CASSRGGRADTQYF.

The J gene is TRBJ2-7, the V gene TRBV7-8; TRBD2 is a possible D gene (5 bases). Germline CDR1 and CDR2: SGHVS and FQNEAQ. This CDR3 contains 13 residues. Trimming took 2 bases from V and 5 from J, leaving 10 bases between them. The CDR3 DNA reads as TGTGCCAGCAGCTTATTTACGGGGAACGAGCAGTACTTC. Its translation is CASSLFTGNEQYF.

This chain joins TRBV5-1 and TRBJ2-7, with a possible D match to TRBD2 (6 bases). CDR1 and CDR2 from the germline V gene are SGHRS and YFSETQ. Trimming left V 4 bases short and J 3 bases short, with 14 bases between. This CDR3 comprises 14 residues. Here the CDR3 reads CASSPGLPIYEQYF. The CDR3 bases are TGCGCCAGCAGCCCGGGACTTCCCATCTACGAGCAGTACTTC.

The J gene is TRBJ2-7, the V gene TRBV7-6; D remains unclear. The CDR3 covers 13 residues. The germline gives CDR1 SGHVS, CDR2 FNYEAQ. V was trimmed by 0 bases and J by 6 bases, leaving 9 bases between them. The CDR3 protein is CASSLAKWGEQYF. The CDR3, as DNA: TGTGCCAGCAGCTTAGCAAAGTGGGGCGAGCAGTACTTC.

In DNA form, the CDR3 reads TGCGCCAGCAGCCCAGGGACAGGGTGGCGGGAAAAACTGTTTTTT. Its translation: CASSPGTGWREKLFF. The chain is built from TRBV4-3 and TRBJ1-4; TRBD1 matches at 9 bases. There are 15 residues in the CDR3. V trimming: 4 bases; J trimming: 8 bases; junction bases outside the gene matches: 8. Germline assignment: CDR1 LGHNA and CDR2 YSLEER.

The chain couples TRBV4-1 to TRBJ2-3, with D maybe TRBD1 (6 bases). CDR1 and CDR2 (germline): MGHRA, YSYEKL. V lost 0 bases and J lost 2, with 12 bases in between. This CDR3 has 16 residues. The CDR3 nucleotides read TGCGCCAGCAGCCAAGATTGGGGACAATACACAGATACGCAGTATTTT. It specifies CASSQDWGQYTDTQYF.

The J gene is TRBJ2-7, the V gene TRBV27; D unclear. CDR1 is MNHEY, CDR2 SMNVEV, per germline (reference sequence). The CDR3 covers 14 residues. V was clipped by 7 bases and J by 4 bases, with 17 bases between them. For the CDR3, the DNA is TGTGCCAGCAACCCCCTTGAGCGCCCTTACGAGCAGTACTTC. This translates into CASNPLERPYEQYF.

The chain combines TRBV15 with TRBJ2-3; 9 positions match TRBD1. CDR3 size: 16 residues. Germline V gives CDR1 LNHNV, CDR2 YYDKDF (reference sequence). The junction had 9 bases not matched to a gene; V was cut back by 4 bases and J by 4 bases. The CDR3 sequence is CATSTTWDRVSDTQYF. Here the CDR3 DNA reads TGTGCCACCAGCACCACGTGGGACAGGGTGTCAGATACGCAGTATTTT.

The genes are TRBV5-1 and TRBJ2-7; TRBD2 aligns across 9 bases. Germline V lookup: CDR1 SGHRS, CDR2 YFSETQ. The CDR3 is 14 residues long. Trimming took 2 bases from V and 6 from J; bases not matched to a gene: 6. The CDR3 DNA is TGCGCCAGCAGCTTCGCGGGAGGGCGCGGCGAGCAGTACTTC. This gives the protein CASSFAGGRGEQYF.

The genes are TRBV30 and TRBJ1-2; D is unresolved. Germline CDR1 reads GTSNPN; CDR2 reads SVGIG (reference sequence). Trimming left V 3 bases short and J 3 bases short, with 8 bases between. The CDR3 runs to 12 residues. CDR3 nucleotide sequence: TGTGCCTGGAGATGGGGATACTATGGCTACACCTTC. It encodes CAWRWGYYGYTF. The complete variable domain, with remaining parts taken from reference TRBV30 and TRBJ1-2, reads SQTIHQWPATLVQPVGSPLSLECTVEGTSNPNLYWYRQAAGRGLQLLFYSVGIGQISSEVPQNLSASRPQDRQFILSSKKLLLSDSGFYLCAWRWGYYGYTFGSGTRLTVV.

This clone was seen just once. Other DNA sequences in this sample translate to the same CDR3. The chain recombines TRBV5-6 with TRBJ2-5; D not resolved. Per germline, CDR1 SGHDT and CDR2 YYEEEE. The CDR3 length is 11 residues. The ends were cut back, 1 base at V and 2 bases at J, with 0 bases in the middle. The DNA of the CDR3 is TGTGCCAGCAGCTTGCAAGAGACCCAGTACTTC. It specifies CASSLQETQYF.

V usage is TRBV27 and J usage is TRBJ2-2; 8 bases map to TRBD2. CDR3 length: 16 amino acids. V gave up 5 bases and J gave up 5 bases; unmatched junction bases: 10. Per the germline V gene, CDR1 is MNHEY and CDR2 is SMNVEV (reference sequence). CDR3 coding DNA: TGTGCCAGCAGTCTCCTCCGGGAGGGAGGGACCGGGGAGCTGTTTTTT. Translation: CASSLLREGGTGELFF.

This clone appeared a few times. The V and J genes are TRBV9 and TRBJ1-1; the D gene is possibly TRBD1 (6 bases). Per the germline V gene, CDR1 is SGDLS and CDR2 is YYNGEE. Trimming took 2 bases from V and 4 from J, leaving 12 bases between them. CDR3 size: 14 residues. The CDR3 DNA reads TGTGCCAGCAGCGTGGAACAGGGTACCACTGAAGCTTTCTTT. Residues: CASSVEQGTTEAFF. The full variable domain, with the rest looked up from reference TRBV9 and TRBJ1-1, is DSGVTQTPKHLITATGQRVTLRCSPRSGDLSVYWYQQSLDQGLQFLIQYYNGEERAKGNILERFSAQQFPDLHSELNLSSLELGDSALYFCASSVEQGTTEAFFGQGTRLTVV.

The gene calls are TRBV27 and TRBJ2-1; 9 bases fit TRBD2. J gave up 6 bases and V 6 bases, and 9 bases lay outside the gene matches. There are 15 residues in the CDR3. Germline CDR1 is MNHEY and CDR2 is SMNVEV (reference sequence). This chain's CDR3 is CASRLVAGVSNEQFF. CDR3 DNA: TGTGCCAGCAGACTGGTAGCGGGAGTATCCAATGAGCAGTTCTTC.

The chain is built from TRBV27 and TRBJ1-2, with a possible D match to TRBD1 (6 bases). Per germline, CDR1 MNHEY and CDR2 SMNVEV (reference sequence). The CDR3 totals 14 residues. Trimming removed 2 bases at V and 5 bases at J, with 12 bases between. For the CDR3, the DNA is TGTGCCAGCAGTTTACAGGGGCTAGGGTATGGCTACACCTTC. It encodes CASSLQGLGYGYTF.

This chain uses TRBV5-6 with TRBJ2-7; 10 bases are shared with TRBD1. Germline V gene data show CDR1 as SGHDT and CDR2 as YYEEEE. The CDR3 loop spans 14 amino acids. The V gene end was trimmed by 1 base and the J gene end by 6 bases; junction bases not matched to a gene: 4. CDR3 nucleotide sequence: TGTGCCAGCAGCTTGTGGGACAGGGGTTTCGAGCAGTACTTC. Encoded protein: CASSLWDRGFEQYF.

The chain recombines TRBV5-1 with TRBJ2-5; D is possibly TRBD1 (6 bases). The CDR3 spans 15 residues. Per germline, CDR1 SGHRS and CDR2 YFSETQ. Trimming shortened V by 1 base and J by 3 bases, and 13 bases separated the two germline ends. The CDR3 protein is CASSLYRQAKETQYF. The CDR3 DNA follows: TGCGCCAGCAGCTTGTATCGACAGGCGAAAGAGACCCAGTACTTC.

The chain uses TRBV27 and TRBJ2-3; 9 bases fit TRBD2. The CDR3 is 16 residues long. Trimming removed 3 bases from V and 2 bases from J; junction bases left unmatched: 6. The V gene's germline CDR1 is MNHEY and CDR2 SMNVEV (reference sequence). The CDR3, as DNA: TGTGCCAGCAGTTTCGGAGCGGGAGGCATCACAGATACGCAGTATTTT. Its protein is CASSFGAGGITDTQYF.